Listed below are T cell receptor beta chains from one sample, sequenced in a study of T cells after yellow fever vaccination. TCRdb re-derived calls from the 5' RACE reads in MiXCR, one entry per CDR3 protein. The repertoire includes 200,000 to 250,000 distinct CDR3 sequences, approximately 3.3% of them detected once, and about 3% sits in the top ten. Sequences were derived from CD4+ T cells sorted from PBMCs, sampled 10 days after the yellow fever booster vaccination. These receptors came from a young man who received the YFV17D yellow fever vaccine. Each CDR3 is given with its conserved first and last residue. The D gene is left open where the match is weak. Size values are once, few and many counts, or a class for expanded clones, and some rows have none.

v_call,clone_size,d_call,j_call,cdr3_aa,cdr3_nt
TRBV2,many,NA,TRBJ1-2,CASSERRSTF,TGTGCCAGCAGTGAACGGCGGTCCACCTTC
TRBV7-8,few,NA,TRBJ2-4,CASSPGATKSLAKNIQYF,TGTGCCAGCAGCCCCGGGGCGACCAAATCTCTAGCCAAAAACATTCAGTACTTC
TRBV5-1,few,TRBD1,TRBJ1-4,CASSRETGGNEKLFF,TGCGCCAGCAGCCGGGAGACAGGGGGGAACGAAAAACTGTTTTTT
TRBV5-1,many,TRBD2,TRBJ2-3,CASSLGLAGSTDTQYF,TGCGCCAGCAGCCTAGGACTAGCGGGGAGCACAGATACGCAGTATTTT
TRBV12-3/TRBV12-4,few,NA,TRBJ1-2,CASSLGEGYGYTF,TGTGCCAGCAGTCTAGGGGAGGGGTACGGCTACACCTTC
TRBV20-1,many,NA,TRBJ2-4,CSARRALAKNIQYF,TGCAGTGCTAGACGGGCATTAGCCAAAAACATTCAGTACTTC
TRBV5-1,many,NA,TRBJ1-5,CASSWDGGRDQPQHF,TGCGCCAGCAGCTGGGACGGGGGCAGGGATCAGCCCCAGCATTTT
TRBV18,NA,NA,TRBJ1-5,CASSHAPRVGNQPQHF,TGTGCCAGCTCACACGCCCCTAGGGTGGGCAATCAGCCCCAGCATTTT
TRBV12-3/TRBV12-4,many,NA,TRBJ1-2,CASSGTGKGWGYTF,TGTGCCAGCAGTGGAACAGGGAAAGGATGGGGCTACACCTTC
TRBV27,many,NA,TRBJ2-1,CASSFWSGNNEQFF,TGTGCCAGCAGTTTTTGGTCGGGGAACAATGAGCAGTTCTTC